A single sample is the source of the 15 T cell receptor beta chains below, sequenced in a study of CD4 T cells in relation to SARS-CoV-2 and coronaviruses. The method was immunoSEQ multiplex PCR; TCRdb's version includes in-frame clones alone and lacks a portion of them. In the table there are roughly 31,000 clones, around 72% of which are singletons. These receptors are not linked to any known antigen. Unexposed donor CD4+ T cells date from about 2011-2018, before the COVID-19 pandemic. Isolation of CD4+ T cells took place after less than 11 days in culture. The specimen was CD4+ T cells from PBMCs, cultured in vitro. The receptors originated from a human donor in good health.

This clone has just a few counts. This CDR3 reads CASSQDYGYTF. In nucleotides, the CDR3 is TGTGCCAGCAGCCAGGACTATGGCTACACCTTC. The chain employs TRBV4-2 and TRBJ1-2, with D uncertain. This CDR3 contains 11 residues. V was pared by 3 bases and J by 3 bases, with 2 bases between. From germline, CDR1 is LGHNA and CDR2 YNFKEQ.

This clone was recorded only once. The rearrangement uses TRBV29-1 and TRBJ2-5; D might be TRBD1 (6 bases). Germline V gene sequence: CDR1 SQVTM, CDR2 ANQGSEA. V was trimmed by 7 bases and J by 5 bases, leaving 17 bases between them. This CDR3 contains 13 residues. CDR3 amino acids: CSGDPGQGETQYF. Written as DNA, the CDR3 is TGCAGCGGGGACCCGGGACAAGGGGAGACCCAGTACTTC.

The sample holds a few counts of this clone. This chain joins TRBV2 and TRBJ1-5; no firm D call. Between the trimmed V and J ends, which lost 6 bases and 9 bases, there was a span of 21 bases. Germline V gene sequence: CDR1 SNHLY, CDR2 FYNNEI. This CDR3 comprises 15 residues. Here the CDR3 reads CASSRPEVDLSPQHF. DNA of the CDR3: TGTGCCAGCAGCCGACCGGAAGTCGATTTGTCGCCCCAGCATTTT. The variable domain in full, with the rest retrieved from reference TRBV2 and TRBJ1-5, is EPEVTQTPSHQVTQMGQEVILRCVPISNHLYFYWYRQILGQKVEFLVSFYNNEISEKSEIFDDQFSVERPDGSNFTLKIRSTKLEDSAMYFCASSRPEVDLSPQHFGDGTRLSIL.

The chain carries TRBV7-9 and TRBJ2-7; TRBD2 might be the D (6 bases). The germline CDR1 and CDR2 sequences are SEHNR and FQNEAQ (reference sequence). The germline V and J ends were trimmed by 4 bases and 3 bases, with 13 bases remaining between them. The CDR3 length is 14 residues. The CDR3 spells CASSSRDSHYEQYF. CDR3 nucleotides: TGTGCCAGCAGCTCCCGGGACTCTCACTACGAGCAGTACTTC.

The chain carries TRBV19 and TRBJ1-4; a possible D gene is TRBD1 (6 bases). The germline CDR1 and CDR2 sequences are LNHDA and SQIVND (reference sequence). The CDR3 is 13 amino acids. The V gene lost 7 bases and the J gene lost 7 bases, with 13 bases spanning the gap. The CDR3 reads CASNDRLSEKLFF. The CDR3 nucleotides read TGTGCCAGTAACGACAGGCTAAGTGAAAAACTGTTTTTT.

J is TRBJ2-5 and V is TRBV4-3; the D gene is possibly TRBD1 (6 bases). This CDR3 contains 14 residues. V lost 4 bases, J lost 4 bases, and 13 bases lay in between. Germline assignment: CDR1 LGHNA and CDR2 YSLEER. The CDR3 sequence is CASSRTGTGETQYF. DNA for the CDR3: TGCGCCAGCAGCCGTACAGGGACCGGAGAGACCCAGTACTTC.

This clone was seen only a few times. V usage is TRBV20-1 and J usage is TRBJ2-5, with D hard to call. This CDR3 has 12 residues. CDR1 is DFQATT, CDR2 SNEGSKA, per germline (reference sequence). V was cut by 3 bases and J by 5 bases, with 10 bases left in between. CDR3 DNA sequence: TGCAGTGCTAGTCTCTCAGAGGAGACCCAGTACTTC. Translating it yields CSASLSEETQYF.

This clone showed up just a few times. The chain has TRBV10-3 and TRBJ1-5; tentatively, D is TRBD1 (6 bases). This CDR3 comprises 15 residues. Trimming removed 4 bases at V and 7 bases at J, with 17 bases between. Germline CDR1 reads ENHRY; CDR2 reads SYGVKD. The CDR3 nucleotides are TGTGCCATCAGTGGGCAGACAGGCGTGGGACAGCCCCAGCATTTT. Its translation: CAISGQTGVGQPQHF.

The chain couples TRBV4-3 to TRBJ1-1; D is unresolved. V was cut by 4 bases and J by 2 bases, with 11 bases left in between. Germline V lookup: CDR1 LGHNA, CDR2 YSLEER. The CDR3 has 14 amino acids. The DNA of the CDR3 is TGCGCCAGCAGCCCCCAGAACCCCAACACTGAAGCTTTCTTT. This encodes CASSPQNPNTEAFF.

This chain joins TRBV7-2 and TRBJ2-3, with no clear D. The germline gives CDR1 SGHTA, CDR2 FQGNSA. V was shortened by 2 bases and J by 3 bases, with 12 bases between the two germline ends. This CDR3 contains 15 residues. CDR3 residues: CASSLQVRATDTQYF. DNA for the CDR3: TGTGCCAGCAGCTTACAGGTTCGGGCTACAGATACGCAGTATTTT.

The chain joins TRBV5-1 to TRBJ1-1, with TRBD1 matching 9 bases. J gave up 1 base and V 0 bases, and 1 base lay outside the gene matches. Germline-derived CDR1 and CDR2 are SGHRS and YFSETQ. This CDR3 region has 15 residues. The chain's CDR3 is CASSLEGQGNTEAFF. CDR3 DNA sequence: TGCGCCAGCAGCTTGGAGGGACAGGGGAACACTGAAGCTTTCTTT.

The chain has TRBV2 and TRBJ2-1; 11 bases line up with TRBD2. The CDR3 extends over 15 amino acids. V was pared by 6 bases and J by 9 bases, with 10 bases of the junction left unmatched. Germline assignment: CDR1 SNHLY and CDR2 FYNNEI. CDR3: CASRVALAGGVEQFF. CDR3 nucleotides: TGTGCCAGCAGGGTAGCCCTAGCGGGAGGTGTTGAGCAGTTCTTC.

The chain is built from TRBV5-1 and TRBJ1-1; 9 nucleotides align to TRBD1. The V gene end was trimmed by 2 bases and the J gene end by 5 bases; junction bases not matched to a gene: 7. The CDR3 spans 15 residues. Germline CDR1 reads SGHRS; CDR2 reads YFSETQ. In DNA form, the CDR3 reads TGCGCCAGCAGCTTTACCGGGACAGGGATGACTGAAGCTTTCTTT. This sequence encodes CASSFTGTGMTEAFF.

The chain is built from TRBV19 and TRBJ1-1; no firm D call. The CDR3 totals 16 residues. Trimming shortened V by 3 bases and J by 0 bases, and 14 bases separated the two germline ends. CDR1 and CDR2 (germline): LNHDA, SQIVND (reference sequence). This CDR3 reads CASSIWSGNMNTEAFF. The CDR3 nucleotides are TGTGCCAGTAGTATCTGGTCTGGGAACATGAACACTGAAGCTTTCTTT. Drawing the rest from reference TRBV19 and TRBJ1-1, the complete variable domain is DGGITQSPKYLFRKEGQNVTLSCEQNLNHDAMYWYRQDPGQGLRLIYYSQIVNDFQKGDIAEGYSVSREKKESFPLTVTSAQKNPTAFYLCASSIWSGNMNTEAFFGQGTRLTVV.

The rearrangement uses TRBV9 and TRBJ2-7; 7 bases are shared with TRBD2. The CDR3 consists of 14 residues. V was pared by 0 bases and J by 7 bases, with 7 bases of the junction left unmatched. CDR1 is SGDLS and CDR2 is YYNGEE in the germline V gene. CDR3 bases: TGTGCCAGCAGCGTAGTCAAGTCGGGGGGAGAGCAGTACTTC. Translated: CASSVVKSGGEQYF.